A single T cell receptor beta chain is shown here with its context. What it binds is not known. This sample is drawn from a study of T cells after yellow fever vaccination. Study information: Low-cell-number fractions were prepared with SMART-Seq v4 Ultra Low Input. Study results and limitations: A weaker but faster secondary response was observed, peaking on day 5 versus 15. Subsequent to the booster, the majority of primary-vaccination clones reappeared (roughly 95% CD4, around 85% CD8).

The V end was cut by 1 base, the J end by 5 bases, with 12 bases between. This CDR3 comprises 15 residues. Germline loops: CDR1 SGHTA, CDR2 FQGNSA. 5'RACE template switching produced TCR cDNA carrying a universal primer site and UMIs. TCRdb itself ran the 5' RACE reads through MiXCR, one entry per CDR3 protein. The data hold under 550,000 distinct CDR3 sequences, with around a fifth observed a single time. The chain employs TRBV7-2 and TRBJ2-4; D is possibly TRBD1 (6 bases). This receptor was taken from a man younger than 30 who received the YFV17D yellow fever vaccine. The material sequenced was PBMCs, taken roughly 20 days after the first yellow fever vaccination. The CDR3 DNA reads as TGTGCCAGCAGCTTAGGAGGGGGTCCACAAAACATTCAGTACTTC. Translation gives CASSLGGGPQNIQYF.